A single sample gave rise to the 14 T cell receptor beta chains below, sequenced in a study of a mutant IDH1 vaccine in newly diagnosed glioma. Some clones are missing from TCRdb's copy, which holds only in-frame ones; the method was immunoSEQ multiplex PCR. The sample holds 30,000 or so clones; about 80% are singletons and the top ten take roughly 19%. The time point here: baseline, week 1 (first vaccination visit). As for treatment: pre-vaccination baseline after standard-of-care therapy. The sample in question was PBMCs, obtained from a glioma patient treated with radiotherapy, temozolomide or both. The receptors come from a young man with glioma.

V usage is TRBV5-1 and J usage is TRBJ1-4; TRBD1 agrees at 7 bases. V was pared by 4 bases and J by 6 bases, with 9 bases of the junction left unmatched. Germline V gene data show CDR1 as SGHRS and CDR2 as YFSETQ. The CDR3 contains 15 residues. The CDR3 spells CASSADRAVDEKLFF. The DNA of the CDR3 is TGCGCCAGCAGCGCTGACAGGGCAGTGGATGAAAAACTGTTTTTT.

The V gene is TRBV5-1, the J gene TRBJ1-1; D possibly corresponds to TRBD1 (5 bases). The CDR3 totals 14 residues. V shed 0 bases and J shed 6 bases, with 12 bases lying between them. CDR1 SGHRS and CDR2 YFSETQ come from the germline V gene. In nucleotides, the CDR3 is TGCGCCAGCAGCTTGGTCCAGGGCGACCCTGAAGCTTTCTTT. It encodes CASSLVQGDPEAFF.

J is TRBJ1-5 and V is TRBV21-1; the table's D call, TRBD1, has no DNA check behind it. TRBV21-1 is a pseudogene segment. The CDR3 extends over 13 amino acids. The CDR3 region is CASSIRTARNQHF. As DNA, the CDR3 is TGTGCCAGCAGCATACGGACAGCTAGGAACCAGCATTTT.

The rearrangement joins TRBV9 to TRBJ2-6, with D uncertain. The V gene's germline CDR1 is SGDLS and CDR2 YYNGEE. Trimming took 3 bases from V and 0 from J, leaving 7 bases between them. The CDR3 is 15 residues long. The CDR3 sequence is CASSAWGSGANVLTF. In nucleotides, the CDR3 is TGTGCCAGCAGCGCTTGGGGCTCTGGGGCCAACGTCCTGACTTTC.

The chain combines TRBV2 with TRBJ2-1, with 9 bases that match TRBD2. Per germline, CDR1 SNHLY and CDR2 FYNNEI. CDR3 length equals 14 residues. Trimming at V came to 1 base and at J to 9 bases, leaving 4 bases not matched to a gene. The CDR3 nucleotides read TGTGCCAGCAGTGAAGTTCTAGCGGGATCTGAGCAGTTCTTC. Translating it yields CASSEVLAGSEQFF.

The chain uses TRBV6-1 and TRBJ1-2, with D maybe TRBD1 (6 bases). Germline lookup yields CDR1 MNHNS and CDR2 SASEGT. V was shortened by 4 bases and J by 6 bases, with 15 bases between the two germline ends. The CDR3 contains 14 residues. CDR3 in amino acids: CASSGWEGGNGYTF. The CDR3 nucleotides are TGTGCCAGCAGTGGTTGGGAGGGGGGGAATGGCTACACCTTC.

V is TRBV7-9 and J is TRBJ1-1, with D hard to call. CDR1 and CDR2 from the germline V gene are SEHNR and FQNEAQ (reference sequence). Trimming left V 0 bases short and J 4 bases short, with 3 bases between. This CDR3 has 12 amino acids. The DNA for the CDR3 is TGTGCCAGCAGCTTAGCCAGCACTGAAGCTTTCTTT. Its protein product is CASSLASTEAFF.

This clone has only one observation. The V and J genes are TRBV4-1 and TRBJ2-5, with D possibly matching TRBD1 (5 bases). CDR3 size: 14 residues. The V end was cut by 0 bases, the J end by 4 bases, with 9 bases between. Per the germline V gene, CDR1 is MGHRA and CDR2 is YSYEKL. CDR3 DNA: TGCGCCAGCAGCCAAGATACAGGCGGAGAGACCCAGTACTTC. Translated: CASSQDTGGETQYF.

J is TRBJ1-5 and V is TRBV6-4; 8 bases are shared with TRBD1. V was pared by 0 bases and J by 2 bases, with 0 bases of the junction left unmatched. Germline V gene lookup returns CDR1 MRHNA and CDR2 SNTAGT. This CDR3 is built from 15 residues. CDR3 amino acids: CASSDSTGGNQPQHF. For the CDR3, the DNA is TGTGCCAGCAGTGACTCGACAGGGGGCAATCAGCCCCAGCATTTT.

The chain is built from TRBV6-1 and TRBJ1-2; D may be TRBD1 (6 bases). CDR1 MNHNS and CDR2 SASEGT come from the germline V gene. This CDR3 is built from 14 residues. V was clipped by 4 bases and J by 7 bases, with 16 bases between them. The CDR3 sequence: CASSGGQEWAGYTF. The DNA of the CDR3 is TGTGCCAGCAGTGGGGGGCAGGAATGGGCTGGCTACACCTTC.

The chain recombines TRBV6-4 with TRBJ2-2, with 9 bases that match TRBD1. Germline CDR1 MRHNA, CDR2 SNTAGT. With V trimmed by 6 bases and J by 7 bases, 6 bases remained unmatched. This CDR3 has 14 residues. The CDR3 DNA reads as TGTGCCAGCAGCCCGACAGGGGGGGTCGGGGAGCTGTTTTTT. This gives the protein CASSPTGGVGELFF.

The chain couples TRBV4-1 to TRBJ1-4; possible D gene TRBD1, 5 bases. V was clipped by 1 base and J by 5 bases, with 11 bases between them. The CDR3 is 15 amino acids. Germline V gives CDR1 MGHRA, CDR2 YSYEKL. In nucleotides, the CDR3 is TGCGCCAGCAGCCAAGGTCCAGGGCCCAATGAAAAACTGTTTTTT. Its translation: CASSQGPGPNEKLFF.

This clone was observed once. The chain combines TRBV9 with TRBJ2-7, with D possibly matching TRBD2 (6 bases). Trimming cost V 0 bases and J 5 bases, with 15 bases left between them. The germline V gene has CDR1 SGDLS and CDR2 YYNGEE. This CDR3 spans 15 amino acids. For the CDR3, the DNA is TGTGCCAGCAGCGTAGTCGGGGGAACGTGGGACGAGCAGTACTTC. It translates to CASSVVGGTWDEQYF.

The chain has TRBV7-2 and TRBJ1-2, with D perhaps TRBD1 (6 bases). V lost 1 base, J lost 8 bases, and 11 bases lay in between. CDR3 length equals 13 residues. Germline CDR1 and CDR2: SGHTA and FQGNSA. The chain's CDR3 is CASSLDRDQGYTF. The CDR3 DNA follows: TGTGCCAGCAGCTTAGACAGGGACCAAGGCTACACCTTC.